This T cell receptor (beta chain) derives from a study of blood T cells in healthy people across ages. Notes on the study in general: Because sorting was not performed, PBMCs prevented conclusive naive versus antigen-experienced comparison.

A second PCR, run for about 7 to 11 cycles, used a sample-barcoded 5' primer plus a J-beta primer mix. MiXCR was run by TCRdb on the 5' RACE reads, yielding one entry per CDR3 protein. This sample has 2 million or so distinct CDR3 sequences, with roughly 50% found just once. Concerning this clonotype itself: What it binds is unknown.

Per the germline V gene, CDR1 is SGHTA and CDR2 is FQGNSA. The V segment lost 3 bases and the J segment 5 bases; nucleotides outside the gene matches: 9. The length of the CDR3 is 15 residues. Source material: blood. V gene TRBV7-2 combines with J gene TRBJ1-2, with 7 bases fitting TRBD1. The receptor comes from a woman in her thirties or forties in good health. CDR3 in DNA: TGTGCCAGCAGCTTTCCAGGGACAGCCTTATATGGCTACACCTTC. It specifies CASSFPGTALYGYTF.